The present entry profiles one T cell receptor (beta chain) with its context. Its antigen remains unidentified. Germline V gene lookup returns CDR1 LNHDA and CDR2 SQIVND (reference sequence). Trimming took 0 bases from V and 8 from J, leaving 19 bases between them. This CDR3 spans 16 amino acids. The sample originates from a study of early stage breast cancer tumors. General study findings and limits: Comparing each tissue with blood distinguished tumor from normal in most of the 16 patients. Tumors had approximately 2.5-fold higher T cell density and higher clonality than adjacent normal breast tissue.

Using immunoSEQ multiplex PCR, the repertoire was profiled, and TCRdb retains in-frame clones only, with some absent. The sample lists around 71,000 clones; more than 65% were seen once. The receptor comes from a person in their sixties or seventies with breast cancer. The gene calls are TRBV19 and TRBJ1-2; tentative D call: TRBD1 (6 bases). The sample comprised blood. The chain's CDR3 is CASSIDLFGGLWGYTF. DNA of the CDR3: TGTGCCAGTAGTATAGATCTATTCGGGGGGCTATGGGGCTACACCTTC.